This T cell receptor (beta chain) came from a study of blood T cells in healthy people across ages. Points from the study as a whole: Conclusively comparing naive with antigen-experienced cells was impossible with unsorted PBMCs.

A second 7 to 11 cycle PCR used barcoded and J-beta primers. Paired-end reads containing CDR3 totaled no fewer than 2.5 million for each sample. From the 5' RACE reads, TCRdb called clonotypes with MiXCR, one entry per CDR3 protein. The sample has around 780,000 distinct CDR3 sequences; roughly 24% are singletons. About this clonotype itself: Its antigen remains unidentified.

Peripheral blood from each donor was collected in a volume of 8 to 10 milliliters. This sample also belongs to another study, concerning T cells of mothers and their children. In that study: Some 2.7 million TCR beta reads per child versus over 9 million per mother.

Specimen: blood. This receptor was identified in a boy aged 10-17 years in good health.

The CDR3 region is CASGWGRETQYF. DNA for the CDR3: TGTGCCAGCGGTTGGGGGAGGGAGACCCAGTACTTC. The V call is TRBV7-9, the J call TRBJ2-5, with a tentative D call TRBD2 (6 bases). Deletions cut 8 bases from V and 5 bases from J, with 12 bases between. The length of the CDR3 is 12 residues. Germline V CDR1 and CDR2: SEHNR, FQNEAQ (reference sequence).